A single sample gave rise to the 12 T cell receptor beta chains below, sequenced in a study of cytomegalovirus exposure and HLA in healthy donors (dated by TCRdb to about 2017). The library came from the immunoSEQ multiplex PCR assay. The multiplex PCR relied on a mix of 60 forward primers for TCR Vbeta segments and 13 reverse primers for TCR Jbeta segments. TCRdb retrieved this table from immuneACCESS and kept in-frame rearrangements only. Not all clones are present; in checked studies, unresolved V genes account for under half, and no reason is known for the remainder. The sample has 140,000 to 150,000 clones on record, 79% of them singletons. The ten largest make up about 6.7% of the sample. The sample was PBMCs. These receptors originate from a woman in her forties in good health and CMV-seropositive.

This clone was counted once. The CDR3 reads CASSKMTSDYNEQFF. The CDR3 nucleotides are TGCGCCAGCAGTAAAATGACTAGCGACTACAATGAGCAGTTCTTC. The chain links TRBV5-1 to TRBJ2-1, with 8 bases that match TRBD2. Trimming removed 5 bases from V and 3 bases from J; junction bases left unmatched: 7. The V gene's germline CDR1 is SGHRS and CDR2 YFSETQ. This CDR3 has 15 amino acids.

The V call is TRBV11-2, the J call TRBJ2-3, with D perhaps TRBD1 (5 bases). Germline V lookup: CDR1 SGHAT, CDR2 FQNNGV. The CDR3 has 14 amino acids. V lost 0 bases and J 7 bases, leaving 11 bases between the germline ends. CDR3 DNA: TGTGCCAGCAGCTTAGATAAGGGGCCAAATACGCAGTATTTT. This translates into CASSLDKGPNTQYF.

In regard to this clone: Without the conserved terminal phenylalanine or tryptophan, this CDR3 likely stems from a read error. V usage is TRBV5-6 and J usage is TRBJ1-6; D ambiguous. Germline V gene lookup returns CDR1 SGHDT and CDR2 YYEEEE. Trimming cost V 2 bases and J 6 bases, with 15 bases left between them. CDR3 length: 16 amino acids. The CDR3 nucleotides read TGTGCCAGCAGCTTCTCCCCGACCCCTACTAATTCACCCCTCCACCTT. This sequence encodes CASSFSPTPTNSPLHL.

V gene TRBV9 combines with J gene TRBJ2-3; 7 nucleotides line up with TRBD1. The V segment lost 3 bases and the J segment 1 base; nucleotides outside the gene matches: 5. Germline V gene lookup returns CDR1 SGDLS and CDR2 YYNGEE. The CDR3 has 15 residues. CDR3 sequence reads: CASSAQGIGTDTQYF. CDR3 DNA sequence: TGTGCCAGCAGCGCACAGGGGATTGGCACAGATACGCAGTATTTT.

The chain is built from TRBV29-1 and TRBJ2-3, with 9 nucleotides matching TRBD2. The CDR3 extends over 14 amino acids. The junction had 8 bases not matched to a gene; V was cut back by 4 bases and J by 6 bases. CDR1 and CDR2 (germline): SQVTM, ANQGSEA. CDR3 sequence: CSVAGGGAGDTQYF. CDR3 DNA: TGCAGCGTTGCCGGCGGGGGGGCAGGGGATACGCAGTATTTT.

The chain links TRBV28 to TRBJ2-2, with D possibly TRBD1 on 6 matching bases. The CDR3 length is 16 residues. CDR1 and CDR2 (germline): MDHEN, SYDVKM. The V end lost 6 bases, the J end lost 6 bases, and 20 bases lay between the germline ends. CDR3 protein: CASRGTGWTLAGELFF. The CDR3 DNA follows: TGTGCCAGCAGAGGAACAGGGTGGACTCTGGCCGGGGAGCTGTTTTTT. Filled out from reference TRBV28 and TRBJ2-2, the complete variable domain reads DVKVTQSSRYLVKRTGEKVFLECVQDMDHENMFWYRQDPGLGLRLIYFSYDVKMKEKGDIPEGYSVSREKKERFSLILESASTNQTSMYLCASRGTGWTLAGELFFGEGSRLTVL.

The chain joins TRBV9 to TRBJ1-3, with 8 bases aligning to TRBD1. V lost 0 bases and J lost 4; bases outside the gene matches: 3. The CDR3 length is 15 residues. Germline CDR1 reads SGDLS; CDR2 reads YYNGEE. CDR3 protein: CASSVGAGGGNTIYF. CDR3 in DNA: TGTGCCAGCAGCGTAGGGGCAGGGGGCGGAAACACCATATATTTT.

The V call is TRBV19, the J call TRBJ1-2; 7 bases line up with TRBD1. From germline, CDR1 is LNHDA and CDR2 SQIVND (reference sequence). The CDR3 sequence is 13 residues long. V dropped 6 bases and J dropped 5; count of bases not matched to a gene: 6. This CDR3 is CASRATGTYGYTF. CDR3 DNA: TGTGCCAGTAGGGCGACAGGGACATATGGCTACACCTTC.

The chain combines TRBV6-5 with TRBJ2-5; 8 bases map to TRBD2. The junction had 5 bases not matched to a gene; V was cut back by 6 bases and J by 2 bases. The CDR3 runs to 14 residues. Looked up from germline, CDR1 is MNHEY and CDR2 is SVGAGI. The CDR3 here is CASSSGGSQETQYF. DNA of the CDR3: TGTGCCAGCAGCTCGGGAGGGTCTCAAGAGACCCAGTACTTC.

The rearrangement uses TRBV9 and TRBJ1-2; TRBD1 matches 7 bases. The ends lost 0 bases at V and 4 bases at J; junction bases unmatched: 9. The CDR3 is 16 amino acids. Germline values: CDR1 SGDLS, CDR2 YYNGEE. This CDR3 reads CASSVGGGGSVYGYTF. In DNA, the CDR3 is TGTGCCAGCAGCGTAGGTGGAGGGGGCTCGGTCTATGGCTACACCTTC.

The chain combines TRBV9 with TRBJ2-1; 11 nucleotides line up with TRBD1. Germline loops: CDR1 SGDLS, CDR2 YYNGEE. The ends lost 1 base at V and 3 bases at J; junction bases unmatched: 3. This CDR3 spans 16 amino acids. The CDR3 DNA sequence: TGTGCCAGCAGCGTATCAGGGACAGGGGGCTACAATGAGCAGTTCTTC. It is translated as CASSVSGTGGYNEQFF.

This clone was seen just once. The V and J genes are TRBV28 and TRBJ1-4; 8 bases align to TRBD1. Per the germline V gene, CDR1 is MDHEN and CDR2 is SYDVKM. Trimming removed 2 bases from V and 6 bases from J; junction bases left unmatched: 5. The CDR3 runs 15 residues. Here the CDR3 DNA reads TGTGCCAGCAGTTTACAGGACAGGGAGCATGAAAAACTGTTTTTT. This translates into CASSLQDREHEKLFF.